What follows are 6 T cell receptor beta chains derived from one specimen sequenced in a study of control samples from healthy donors and cancer patients. The assay was immunoSEQ multiplex PCR, and TCRdb's table has in-frame clones only and misses some. The table lists roughly 170,000 clones, 91% of them singletons, with about 2% in the top ten. What was sequenced was blood. The receptors originated from a woman in her forties in good health.

This clone was detected once. This chain connects TRBV19 to TRBJ1-1, with a tentative D call TRBD1 (5 bases). There are 14 residues in the CDR3. Trimming removed 6 bases at V and 7 bases at J, with 18 bases between. CDR1 is LNHDA, CDR2 SQIVND, per germline (reference sequence). The DNA for the CDR3 is TGTGCCAGTAGGGACTTGGGGGGAGCGGTTGAAGCTTTCTTT. Residues: CASRDLGGAVEAFF.

The chain combines TRBV29-1 with TRBJ1-2; D is perhaps TRBD1 (6 bases). V lost 0 bases, J lost 4 bases, and 9 bases lay in between. Per the germline V gene, CDR1 is SQVTM and CDR2 is ANQGSEA. The CDR3 extends over 13 amino acids. CDR3 in amino acids: CSVEEGGPYGYTF. CDR3 bases: TGCAGCGTTGAAGAAGGGGGTCCCTATGGCTACACCTTC.

The rearrangement uses TRBV11-2 and TRBJ2-5; no clear D. The germline V and J ends were trimmed by 3 bases and 5 bases, with 10 bases remaining between them. Germline V lookup: CDR1 SGHAT, CDR2 FQNNGV. CDR3 size: 13 residues. The CDR3 sequence is CASSLESLETQYF. The CDR3 nucleotides are TGTGCCAGCAGCTTGGAATCCCTGGAGACCCAGTACTTC.

The genes are TRBV29-1 and TRBJ2-7; 9 bases align to TRBD1. The CDR3 extends over 17 amino acids. The trim removed 8 bases at V and 2 bases at J, leaving 19 bases unmatched. In germline, CDR1 is SQVTM, CDR2 ANQGSEA. The CDR3 region has the DNA TGCAGCCCCGGAACACAACTGACAGGGGGGGATACCTACGAGCAGTACTTC. Amino acid sequence: CSPGTQLTGGDTYEQYF.

The gene calls are TRBV4-2 and TRBJ2-2, with 9 bases identical to TRBD2. The CDR3 spans 17 residues. Germline V CDR1 and CDR2: LGHNA, YNFKEQ. The V segment lost 4 bases and the J segment 3 bases; nucleotides outside the gene matches: 9. CDR3 sequence (DNA): TGTGCCAGCAGCCCGGCTAGCGGGGCAGAGGACACCGGGGAGCTGTTTTTT. Translation gives CASSPASGAEDTGELFF.

The rearrangement joins TRBV28 to TRBJ1-2; a weak D match, TRBD1 (6 bases). Germline lookup yields CDR1 MDHEN and CDR2 SYDVKM. V lost 7 bases to trimming and J lost 4 bases, with 22 bases between them. The length of the CDR3 is 16 residues. The CDR3 reads CASTQGRATVPYGYTF. The CDR3 DNA sequence: TGTGCCAGCACCCAGGGGAGGGCCACGGTCCCCTATGGCTACACCTTC.